Each of the 6 T cell receptor beta chains below was sequenced from the same sample in a study of blood T cells in healthy people across ages. With a J-beta primer mix and a sample-barcoded 5' primer, a second PCR ran roughly 6 to 11 cycles. TCRdb reprocessed the 5' RACE reads via MiXCR and lists one record per CDR3 protein. Of around 1,500,000 distinct CDR3 sequences detected, 28% appear once; the ten largest clones hold roughly 8.2%. The sample comprised blood. The receptors originated from a woman aged 25 to 39 in good health.

The rearrangement joins TRBV7-9 to TRBJ1-2; 8 bases are a match to TRBD1. V dropped 5 bases and J dropped 8; count of bases not matched to a gene: 10. The CDR3 loop spans 14 amino acids. The germline V gene encodes CDR1 SEHNR and CDR2 FQNEAQ (reference sequence). CDR3 in amino acids: CASSLGQGGVGYTF. The CDR3 DNA reads TGTGCCAGCAGCCTAGGACAGGGCGGCGTGGGCTACACCTTC.

This clonotype showed up many times. This chain uses TRBV30 with TRBJ2-5; D gene unclear. This CDR3 contains 14 residues. V shed 1 base and J shed 1 base, with 10 bases lying between them. Germline lookup yields CDR1 GTSNPN and CDR2 SVGIG (reference sequence). The CDR3 DNA sequence: TGTGCCTGGAGTGGGGATTTCTCCCAAGAGACCCAGTACTTC. This sequence encodes CAWSGDFSQETQYF. The whole variable domain, remainder taken from reference TRBV30 and TRBJ2-5, is SQTIHQWPATLVQPVGSPLSLECTVEGTSNPNLYWYRQAAGRGLQLLFYSVGIGQISSEVPQNLSASRPQDRQFILSSKKLLLSDSGFYLCAWSGDFSQETQYFGPGTRLLVL.

This clonotype occurred many times. V usage is TRBV7-7 and J usage is TRBJ2-1; 7 bases are a match to TRBD2. V shed 5 bases, J shed 3 bases, and the junction held 10 bases outside the gene matches. This CDR3 region has 16 residues. The germline V gene encodes CDR1 SSHAT and CDR2 FNYEAQ (reference sequence). The CDR3 reads CASSPGQQRGYNEQFF. The CDR3 DNA follows: TGTGCCAGCAGCCCCGGTCAGCAGCGGGGCTACAATGAGCAGTTCTTC.

This clonotype has ten or more counts. The V gene is TRBV7-2, the J gene TRBJ2-5; D is perhaps TRBD2 (6 bases). Germline V gene lookup returns CDR1 SGHTA and CDR2 FQGNSA. The CDR3 spans 14 residues. Trimming left V 2 bases short and J 4 bases short, with 11 bases between. The CDR3 bases are TGTGCCAGCAGCTTACGGGGGACGAGAGAGACCCAGTACTTC. As protein: CASSLRGTRETQYF.

The chain couples TRBV2 to TRBJ2-7, with a possible D match to TRBD2 (5 bases). With 4 bases removed from V and 0 bases from J, the gap between germline ends came to 10 bases. This CDR3 comprises 14 residues. Looked up from germline, CDR1 is SNHLY and CDR2 is FYNNEI. DNA for the CDR3: TGTGCCAGCAGTGGGGAGCAGAGCTCCTACGAGCAGTACTTC. Translation gives CASSGEQSSYEQYF.

V is TRBV15 and J is TRBJ2-3; no reliable D call. The CDR3 consists of 19 residues. CDR1 is LNHNV, CDR2 YYDKDF, per germline (reference sequence). V was clipped by 2 bases and J by 0 bases, with 21 bases between them. The CDR3: CATSRLTTTAHSSTDTQYF. CDR3 nucleotide sequence: TGTGCCACCAGCAGACTAACCACTACGGCCCATTCTAGCACAGATACGCAGTATTTT. Full variable domain (rest looked up from reference TRBV15 and TRBJ2-3): DAMVIQNPRYQVTQFGKPVTLSCSQTLNHNVMYWYQQKSSQAPKLLFHYYDKDFNNEADTPDNFQSRRPNTSFCFLDIRSPGLGDTAMYLCATSRLTTTAHSSTDTQYFGPGTRLTVL.